This T cell receptor beta chain was sequenced for a study of control samples from healthy donors and cancer patients. TCRdb's table, derived via immunoSEQ multiplex PCR, lists solely in-frame clones and lacks some. In the table there are under 65,000 clones, less than 95% of which are singletons. A single count supports this clone. This receptor was obtained from a man younger than 40 with colorectal cancer. Sequenced input: PBMCs.

CDR3 loop: CASSQTQGVTEAFF. The CDR3 coding sequence is TGTGCCAGCAGCCAAACTCAGGGGGTCACTGAAGCTTTCTTT. The chain carries TRBV14 and TRBJ1-1, with 7 bases lining up with TRBD1. The trim removed 2 bases at V and 4 bases at J, leaving 4 bases unmatched. This CDR3 has 14 residues. Germline CDR1 and CDR2: SGHDN and FVKESK.